This TCR beta chain comes out of a study of T cells in Graves' hyperthyroidism and ophthalmopathy. The overall study: Staff took peripheral blood when the initial diagnosis was made, before any treatment began.

Newly diagnosed hyperthyroidism, duration under 2 months, in patients aged 18 to 65. Together with thyroid ultrasound, orbital computed tomography, serum thyroxine and TRAb, clinical symptoms were used for diagnoses. Blood was drawn at first hyperthyroidism diagnosis, before any ophthalmopathy symptoms. RNA transcripts yielded amplified TCR beta CDR3 regions. HTBI primers were employed in a first-round RT-PCR of the TCR CDR3. TCRdb reanalysed the multiplex PCR reads using MiXCR and keeps one entry per CDR3 protein. The sample consists of a few hundred thousand distinct CDR3 sequences, around 15% of them appearing once. This clonotype was seen more than once but under ten times. Germline loops: CDR1 KGHDR, CDR2 SFDVKD. Trimming at V came to 5 bases and at J to 4 bases, leaving 8 bases not matched to a gene. The CDR3 totals 15 residues.

What was sequenced was blood. V usage is TRBV24-1 and J usage is TRBJ2-3; 7 positions match TRBD1. This TCR was sampled from a woman between 45 and 60 years old with Graves' hyperthyroidism that later progressed to Graves' ophthalmopathy. The CDR3: CATSGNRGTPDTQYF. The CDR3 region has the DNA TGTGCCACCAGTGGGAACAGGGGTACGCCAGATACGCAGTATTTT.